One sample yielded the 29 T cell receptor beta chains listed below, sequenced in a study of blood T cell repertoires in COVID-19. Libraries were prepared by immunoSEQ multiplex PCR; TCRdb keeps only in-frame clonotypes and omits some of them. The sample records approximately 330,000 clones, around 87% being singletons. The material sequenced was peripheral blood. Every receptor here comes from a woman in her thirties or forties with COVID-19, enrolled during active disease.

The chain uses TRBV2 and TRBJ2-2, with TRBD1 matching 7 bases. The CDR3 covers 14 residues. The V gene's germline CDR1 is SNHLY and CDR2 FYNNEI. The junction had 6 bases not matched to a gene; V was cut back by 6 bases and J by 5 bases. The CDR3: CASRWDRDTGELFF. CDR3 nucleotide sequence: TGTGCCAGCAGATGGGACAGAGATACCGGGGAGCTGTTTTTT. The full variable domain, with the rest looked up from reference TRBV2 and TRBJ2-2, is EPEVTQTPSHQVTQMGQEVILRCVPISNHLYFYWYRQILGQKVEFLVSFYNNEISEKSEIFDDQFSVERPDGSNFTLKIRSTKLEDSAMYFCASRWDRDTGELFFGEGSRLTVL.

J is TRBJ1-1 and V is TRBV28, with TRBD1 as a possible D gene (5 bases). Per germline, CDR1 MDHEN and CDR2 SYDVKM. CDR3 length: 13 residues. Deletions cut 6 bases from V and 4 bases from J, with 12 bases between. The CDR3 loop is CASSLRGGTEAFF. The CDR3 region has the DNA TGTGCCAGCAGCTTAAGGGGAGGCACTGAAGCTTTCTTT.

J is TRBJ2-6 and V is TRBV28, with TRBD1 matching 10 bases. The CDR3 extends over 17 amino acids. Germline V gene data show CDR1 as MDHEN and CDR2 as SYDVKM. V was clipped by 6 bases and J by 2 bases; unmatched bases: 7. The CDR3, as DNA: TGTGCCAGCAGGAGACAGGGGGCGCAGACTGGGGCCAACGTCCTGACTTTC. Translated: CASRRQGAQTGANVLTF. Full variable domain (remainder filled in from reference TRBV28 and TRBJ2-6): DVKVTQSSRYLVKRTGEKVFLECVQDMDHENMFWYRQDPGLGLRLIYFSYDVKMKEKGDIPEGYSVSREKKERFSLILESASTNQTSMYLCASRRQGAQTGANVLTFGAGSRLTVL.

This chain uses TRBV19 with TRBJ2-7, with D tentatively TRBD1 (5 bases). In germline, CDR1 is LNHDA, CDR2 SQIVND (reference sequence). The germline V and J ends were trimmed by 3 bases and 3 bases, with 12 bases remaining between them. The CDR3 has 14 amino acids. CDR3 loop: CASSIQQGFYEQYF. DNA for the CDR3: TGTGCCAGTAGTATCCAGCAGGGATTCTACGAGCAGTACTTC.

J is TRBJ1-2 and V is TRBV5-1, with 8 positions matching TRBD1. Trimming cost V 4 bases and J 6 bases; bases outside gene matches: 5. The germline V gene encodes CDR1 SGHRS and CDR2 YFSETQ. The CDR3 spans 13 residues. The CDR3 region is CASSHDRGHGYTF. The CDR3 DNA reads TGCGCCAGCAGCCACGACAGGGGCCATGGCTACACCTTC.

The V call is TRBV2, the J call TRBJ2-3, with D possibly matching TRBD2 (6 bases). The germline V gene has CDR1 SNHLY and CDR2 FYNNEI. V was clipped by 6 bases and J by 0 bases, with 7 bases between them. The CDR3 sequence is 13 residues long. CDR3 in DNA: TGTGCCAGCAGGGAGGGGAGCACAGATACGCAGTATTTT. Translating gives CASREGSTDTQYF.

The chain employs TRBV18 and TRBJ2-4, with 9 bases identical to TRBD1. Trimming removed 3 bases from V and 7 bases from J; junction bases left unmatched: 4. The length of the CDR3 is 14 residues. Germline V CDR1 and CDR2: KGHSH, LQKENI. The CDR3 loop reads CASSPGQGRNIQYF. CDR3 nucleotide sequence: TGTGCCAGCTCACCGGGACAGGGTAGGAACATTCAGTACTTC.

This clone occurred a few times. The chain links TRBV11-2 to TRBJ1-1; D may be TRBD1 (6 bases). The CDR3 runs to 16 residues. Germline V lookup: CDR1 SGHAT, CDR2 FQNNGV. V gave up 1 base and J gave up 5 bases, with 17 bases separating them. The CDR3 bases are TGTGCCAGCAGCTTAGGTGTGGGGGCGCGATTAACTGAAGCTTTCTTT. Protein product: CASSLGVGARLTEAFF.

This clone came up once. This chain uses TRBV28 with TRBJ1-1; 8 nucleotides align to TRBD1. V was clipped by 5 bases and J by 10 bases; unmatched bases: 9. The CDR3 contains 13 residues. Germline-derived CDR1 and CDR2 are MDHEN and SYDVKM. For the CDR3, the DNA is TGTGCCAGCAGTCCCGGACAGGGTTGGGGAGCTTTCTTT. This encodes CASSPGQGWGAFF.

This chain links TRBV27 with TRBJ2-6; 10 positions agree with TRBD1. The CDR3 is made up of 17 amino acids. Germline CDR1 MNHEY, CDR2 SMNVEV (reference sequence). Losses at the gene ends were 6 bases for V and 2 bases for J; bases not matched to a gene: 7. The CDR3 DNA is TGTGCCAGCAGATTTTACGGACAGGGGGCTGGGGCCAACGTCCTGACTTTC. Its translation is CASRFYGQGAGANVLTF.

The chain has TRBV11-3 and TRBJ2-1; 9 bases map to TRBD2. Germline values: CDR1 SGHNT, CDR2 YENEEA. This CDR3 spans 16 amino acids. V trimming: 1 base; J trimming: 4 bases; junction bases outside the gene matches: 5. The CDR3 DNA reads as TGTGCCAGCAGCTTAGGGCTAGCGGGGAGATACAATGAGCAGTTCTTC. Its protein product is CASSLGLAGRYNEQFF.

The V and J genes are TRBV7-6 and TRBJ2-2; 11 nucleotides match TRBD2. After removal of 3 bases from V and 4 bases from J, the junction contained 1 base not matched to a gene. From germline, CDR1 is SGHVS and CDR2 FNYEAQ. CDR3 size: 15 residues. The CDR3 loop reads CASSLGTSGTGELFF. The DNA for the CDR3 is TGTGCCAGCAGCTTGGGGACTAGCGGCACCGGGGAGCTGTTTTTT.

The CDR3 is CASSPTRGNQPQHF. The CDR3 bases are TGTGCCAGCAGCCCCACGAGGGGCAATCAGCCCCAGCATTTT. This sequence joins TRBV28 and TRBJ1-5; D not resolved. Per the germline V gene, CDR1 is MDHEN and CDR2 is SYDVKM. CDR3 length: 14 amino acids. The V end lost 6 bases, the J end lost 2 bases, and 11 bases lay between the germline ends.

The CDR3 coding sequence is TGTGCCAGCTCACCCGGGACAGGGGACAATGAGCAGTTCTTC. Translating gives CASSPGTGDNEQFF. This chain uses TRBV18 with TRBJ2-1; TRBD1 aligns across 10 bases. The CDR3 length is 14 residues. Per the germline V gene, CDR1 is KGHSH and CDR2 is LQKENI. Losses at the gene ends were 3 bases for V and 5 bases for J; bases not matched to a gene: 1.

The chain couples TRBV28 to TRBJ2-4; weak D call: TRBD1 (6 bases). V dropped 6 bases and J dropped 3 bases, with 24 bases sitting between them. The CDR3 loop spans 18 amino acids. CDR1 and CDR2 (germline): MDHEN, SYDVKM. The CDR3 DNA sequence: TGTGCCAGCAGCCCCACCCCCAGGGGTCCCCTCGGCAAAAACATTCAGTACTTC. Its translation: CASSPTPRGPLGKNIQYF. Supplemented by reference TRBV28 and TRBJ2-4, the full variable domain reads DVKVTQSSRYLVKRTGEKVFLECVQDMDHENMFWYRQDPGLGLRLIYFSYDVKMKEKGDIPEGYSVSREKKERFSLILESASTNQTSMYLCASSPTPRGPLGKNIQYFGAGTRLSVL.

The chain recombines TRBV5-4 with TRBJ2-7; possible D gene TRBD1, 5 bases. V lost 0 bases, J lost 3 bases, and 7 bases lay in between. Germline assignment: CDR1 SGHNT and CDR2 YYREEE (reference sequence). The length of the CDR3 is 13 residues. The CDR3, as DNA: TGTGCCAGCAGCTTGGAGACAGACTACGAGCAGTACTTC. The encoded protein is CASSLETDYEQYF.

This chain connects TRBV5-1 to TRBJ1-1; possibly TRBD1 for D (6 bases). V dropped 4 bases and J dropped 4 bases, with 17 bases sitting between them. Germline lookup yields CDR1 SGHRS and CDR2 YFSETQ. This CDR3 is 15 amino acids long. The CDR3 spells CASSLLQGGGTEAFF. The CDR3 region has the DNA TGCGCCAGCAGCCTACTACAGGGTGGGGGCACTGAAGCTTTCTTT.

This sequence joins TRBV19 and TRBJ2-2; D unresolved. CDR1 and CDR2 (germline): LNHDA, SQIVND (reference sequence). The V end was cut by 7 bases, the J end by 0 bases, with 12 bases between. This CDR3 region has 15 residues. CDR3 protein: CASKRSDSNTGELFF. CDR3 nucleotide sequence: TGTGCCAGTAAGAGGAGCGACTCGAACACCGGGGAGCTGTTTTTT. Drawing the rest from reference TRBV19 and TRBJ2-2, the complete variable domain is DGGITQSPKYLFRKEGQNVTLSCEQNLNHDAMYWYRQDPGQGLRLIYYSQIVNDFQKGDIAEGYSVSREKKESFPLTVTSAQKNPTAFYLCASKRSDSNTGELFFGEGSRLTVL.

The chain uses TRBV6-2 or TRBV6-3 and TRBJ1-1, with D unresolved. V was shortened by 0 bases and J by 5 bases, with 10 bases between the two germline ends. Germline V gives CDR1 MNHEY, CDR2 SVGEGT. There are 14 residues in the CDR3. The CDR3 here is CASSYSDAGTEAFF. CDR3 nucleotide sequence: TGTGCCAGCAGTTACTCGGACGCGGGGACTGAAGCTTTCTTT.

The chain links TRBV5-5 to TRBJ2-2; 8 nucleotides agree with TRBD1. Germline V gives CDR1 SGHKS, CDR2 YYEKEE (reference sequence). The CDR3 is made up of 15 amino acids. Trimming removed 4 bases from V and 3 bases from J; junction bases left unmatched: 5. The CDR3 reads CASSGQGTHTGELFF. Here the CDR3 DNA reads TGTGCCAGCAGCGGACAGGGTACGCACACCGGGGAGCTGTTTTTT.

This clone was observed once. V and J are TRBV6-5 and TRBJ2-3; possible D gene TRBD1, 6 bases. Germline V gene lookup returns CDR1 MNHEY and CDR2 SVGAGI. V shed 1 base and J shed 2 bases, with 10 bases lying between them. The CDR3 contains 15 residues. The CDR3 loop reads CASSYFGTNTDTQYF. The CDR3 region has the DNA TGTGCCAGCAGTTACTTCGGGACAAACACAGATACGCAGTATTTT.

Written as DNA, the CDR3 is TGTGCCAGCAGCTTGGAGGAGTCGTCCTACGAGCAGTACTTC. It yields the protein CASSLEESSYEQYF. The chain joins TRBV11-3 to TRBJ2-7, with D perhaps matching TRBD2 (5 bases). The V gene's germline CDR1 is SGHNT and CDR2 YENEEA. With 3 bases removed from V and 1 base from J, the gap between germline ends came to 10 bases. This CDR3 has 14 amino acids.

The gene calls are TRBV5-6 and TRBJ2-6; D remains unclear. This CDR3 region has 16 residues. V was cut by 0 bases and J by 0 bases, with 7 bases left in between. Germline CDR1 reads SGHDT; CDR2 reads YYEEEE. Here the CDR3 reads CASSLGLFSGANVLTF. CDR3 nucleotides: TGTGCCAGCAGCTTGGGACTGTTCTCTGGGGCCAACGTCCTGACTTTC.

The genes are TRBV19 and TRBJ2-7; 7 bases map to TRBD1. The CDR3 sequence is 15 residues long. Germline V gene sequence: CDR1 LNHDA, CDR2 SQIVND (reference sequence). Germline trimming cut 5 bases from V and 3 bases from J; bases unmatched to any gene: 10. This CDR3 is CASSPKTGNYYEQYF. DNA for the CDR3: TGTGCCAGTAGTCCGAAGACAGGGAACTACTACGAGCAGTACTTC.

This clone showed up just a few times. The chain employs TRBV7-2 and TRBJ1-1; the D gene is possibly TRBD1 (6 bases). Germline V CDR1 and CDR2: SGHTA, FQGNSA. The V end was cut by 1 base, the J end by 5 bases, with 14 bases between. The CDR3 loop spans 15 amino acids. The CDR3 spells CASSLVRGAETEAFF. CDR3 nucleotide sequence: TGTGCCAGCAGCTTAGTACGGGGGGCCGAGACTGAAGCTTTCTTT.

This chain joins TRBV5-1 and TRBJ2-7, with 11 bases lining up with TRBD2. V lost 0 bases, J lost 6 bases, and 2 bases stayed unmatched. Germline CDR1 and CDR2: SGHRS and YFSETQ. This CDR3 is built from 14 residues. CDR3 residues: CASSLGLAGTEQYF. In nucleotides, the CDR3 is TGCGCCAGCAGCTTGGGACTAGCGGGAACCGAGCAGTACTTC. Full variable domain (outside the CDR3, taken from reference TRBV5-1 and TRBJ2-7): KAGVTQTPRYLIKTRGQQVTLSCSPISGHRSVSWYQQTPGQGLQFLFEYFSETQRNKGNFPGRFSGRQFSNSRSEMNVSTLELGDSALYLCASSLGLAGTEQYFGPGTRLTVT.

This chain joins TRBV7-9 and TRBJ2-2, with D maybe TRBD1 (5 bases). Germline CDR1 SEHNR, CDR2 FQNEAQ (reference sequence). The V end lost 8 bases, the J end lost 3 bases, and 10 bases lay between the germline ends. This CDR3 is built from 13 residues. As DNA, the CDR3 is TGTGCCAGCCAGACAGTATACACCGGGGAGCTGTTTTTT. This encodes CASQTVYTGELFF.

The chain employs TRBV28 and TRBJ1-2, with 8 bases that match TRBD1. Per germline, CDR1 MDHEN and CDR2 SYDVKM. V trimming: 6 bases; J trimming: 7 bases; junction bases outside the gene matches: 4. The CDR3 loop spans 12 amino acids. The CDR3 DNA follows: TGTGCCAGCAGCGGACAGGGTAGTGGCTACACCTTC. This sequence encodes CASSGQGSGYTF.

This rearrangement joins TRBV3-1 (or the pseudogene TRBV3-2) to TRBJ1-1; 7 bases are shared with TRBD1. The CDR3 is made up of 13 amino acids. The germline V gene has CDR1 LGHDT and CDR2 YNNKEL (reference sequence). Trimming removed 4 bases from V and 3 bases from J; junction bases left unmatched: 2. The CDR3 DNA reads TGTGCCAGCAGCCCTACAGGGGACACTGAAGCTTTCTTT. It yields the protein CASSPTGDTEAFF.